One sample yielded the 2 T cell receptor beta chains listed below, sequenced in a study of blood T cells in healthy people across ages. A J-beta primer mix and a sample-barcoded 5' primer were used in a second PCR of about 7 to 12 cycles. MiXCR was run by TCRdb on the 5' RACE reads, yielding one entry per CDR3 protein. The sample holds hundreds of thousands of distinct CDR3 sequences, roughly 49% seen once. Sequenced sample: blood. The receptors originated from an older woman in good health.

This clonotype was seen only a few times. This chain joins TRBV4-3 and TRBJ2-1; D may correspond to TRBD1 or TRBD2 (5 bases each). CDR3 length: 16 amino acids. Trimming left V 1 base short and J 2 bases short, with 12 bases between. Germline V gives CDR1 LGHNA, CDR2 YSLEER. CDR3 in DNA: TGCGCCAGCAGCCAAGGATCCAGGGACCCCTACAATGAGCAGTTCTTC. This gives the protein CASSQGSRDPYNEQFF.

The J gene is TRBJ2-5, the V gene TRBV6-5; 10 positions agree with TRBD2. Matching the DNA end better, TRBJ2-7 makes the J call doubtful. Germline V CDR1 and CDR2: MNHEY, SVGAGI. CDR3 length equals 15 residues. CDR3 amino acids: CASSLLAGDPYEQYF. The CDR3 DNA sequence: TGTGCCAGCAGCCTCCTAGCGGGAGACCCCTACGAGCAGTACTTC.